Presented here are 23 T cell receptor beta chains from one specimen sequenced in a study of shared clonotypes between healthy human individuals. Only in-frame clones appear in the TCRdb table, and some are missing; sequencing was by immunoSEQ multiplex PCR. This sample has approximately 1.4 million clones; 95% to 99% occur once, and the top ten carry roughly 0.45%. The sequencing input was naive CD4+ T cells sorted from blood. The sample's subset: CD45RA+ positively selected. The origin of the receptors is a man under 40 in good health.

On this clone: The sample holds other DNA sequences that translate to the same CDR3. This chain joins TRBV2 and TRBJ2-7, with 7 bases that match TRBD1. Trimming cost V 5 bases and J 2 bases; bases outside gene matches: 3. Germline assignment: CDR1 SNHLY and CDR2 FYNNEI. This CDR3 region has 13 residues. CDR3 residues: CASSRDRAYEQYF. As DNA, the CDR3 is TGTGCCAGCAGTCGGGACAGAGCCTACGAGCAGTACTTC.

The chain employs TRBV7-6 and TRBJ2-3; 11 bases agree with TRBD2. V dropped 8 bases and J dropped 3; count of bases not matched to a gene: 7. The CDR3 has 15 amino acids. Germline V CDR1 and CDR2: SGHVS, FNYEAQ. CDR3 in amino acids: CASQKGLAVTDTQYF. CDR3 nucleotides: TGTGCCAGCCAAAAGGGACTAGCGGTTACAGATACGCAGTATTTT.

The V and J genes are TRBV19 and TRBJ1-5; 7 bases agree with TRBD1. The junction had 9 bases not matched to a gene; V was cut back by 6 bases and J by 7 bases. There are 14 residues in the CDR3. Germline V CDR1 and CDR2: LNHDA, SQIVND (reference sequence). CDR3 sequence reads: CASSELAGGQPQHF. The CDR3 DNA sequence: TGTGCCAGTAGCGAATTAGCAGGGGGACAGCCCCAGCATTTT.

J is TRBJ1-4 and V is TRBV6-5, with 8 nucleotides matching TRBD1. The V gene's germline CDR1 is MNHEY and CDR2 SVGAGI. The CDR3 has 14 residues. Trimming removed 6 bases from V and 5 bases from J; junction bases left unmatched: 5. The CDR3 spells CASRRTGTNEKLFF. In DNA form, the CDR3 reads TGTGCCAGCAGGCGGACAGGGACAAATGAAAAACTGTTTTTT.

J is TRBJ2-7 and V is TRBV28, with TRBD1 matching 7 bases. Germline values: CDR1 MDHEN, CDR2 SYDVKM. The CDR3 sequence is 14 residues long. Trimming took 7 bases from V and 6 from J; bases not matched to a gene: 12. CDR3 sequence reads: CASKGAGEPSEQYF. The CDR3 DNA reads as TGTGCCAGCAAGGGGGCAGGGGAGCCCAGCGAGCAGTACTTC.

This chain uses TRBV11-3 with TRBJ1-1, with D unclear. The V end lost 0 bases, the J end lost 6 bases, and 8 bases lay between the germline ends. The CDR3 loop spans 13 amino acids. The germline V gene encodes CDR1 SGHNT and CDR2 YENEEA. The DNA for the CDR3 is TGTGCCAGCAGCTTAGACCCCGAGGCTGAAGCTTTCTTT. It translates to CASSLDPEAEAFF.

The chain links TRBV5-4 to TRBJ2-3; D is perhaps TRBD2 (5 bases). Germline V lookup: CDR1 SGHNT, CDR2 YYREEE (reference sequence). The CDR3 runs 16 residues. The V gene lost 4 bases and the J gene lost 0 bases, with 15 bases spanning the gap. CDR3 bases: TGTGCCAGCAGCATACAGCGGCCCCCTAGCACAGATACGCAGTATTTT. Residues: CASSIQRPPSTDTQYF.

The rearrangement uses TRBV19 and TRBJ1-3; the D gene is possibly TRBD1 (5 bases). The CDR3 length is 16 residues. Trimming took 7 bases from V and 0 from J, leaving 16 bases between them. Germline CDR1 is LNHDA and CDR2 is SQIVND (reference sequence). In DNA, the CDR3 is TGTGCCAGTACCGCGGGACGACCGAGCTCTGGAAACACCATATATTTT. Translated: CASTAGRPSSGNTIYF.

The J gene is TRBJ2-3, the V gene TRBV28; TRBD2 matches at 16 bases. Germline V gives CDR1 MDHEN, CDR2 SYDVKM. V lost 7 bases to trimming and J lost 0 bases; unmatched junction nucleotides: 7. The CDR3 has 18 amino acids. The CDR3 nucleotides are TGTGCCAGCATGGAGTTGGGACTAGCGGGAGGGAGCACAGATACGCAGTATTTT. Protein product: CASMELGLAGGSTDTQYF.

This clone appeared once. The chain recombines TRBV28 with TRBJ2-2; D not resolved. The CDR3 has 15 residues. Germline V gene sequence: CDR1 MDHEN, CDR2 SYDVKM. V was clipped by 10 bases and J by 4 bases, with 19 bases between them. Here the CDR3 reads CATTYYMKGTGELFF. The CDR3, as DNA: TGTGCCACCACCTACTACATGAAGGGCACCGGGGAGCTGTTTTTT.

This clone was detected once. The rearrangement uses TRBV6-4 and TRBJ2-7; 10 bases are shared with TRBD2. Germline V gene lookup returns CDR1 MRHNA and CDR2 SNTAGT. V lost 4 bases, J lost 5 bases, and 8 bases stayed unmatched. The CDR3 is made up of 15 amino acids. The DNA for the CDR3 is TGTGCCAGCAGTGCCAGCGGGAGGGCCGCAGACGAGCAGTACTTC. Translation: CASSASGRAADEQYF.

The chain links TRBV2 to TRBJ2-1; D is possibly TRBD2 (5 bases). V was clipped by 4 bases and J by 4 bases, with 8 bases between them. The germline CDR1 and CDR2 sequences are SNHLY and FYNNEI. The CDR3 sequence is 13 residues long. In nucleotides, the CDR3 is TGTGCCAGCAGTGTGGAGGAATACAATGAGCAGTTCTTC. Its protein is CASSVEEYNEQFF.

The CDR3 here is CASSIDLRQGGYEQYF. CDR3 DNA: TGTGCCAGTAGTATAGATCTACGGCAGGGGGGCTACGAGCAGTACTTC. The J gene is TRBJ2-7, the V gene TRBV19, with D possibly matching TRBD1 (7 bases). V lost 0 bases to trimming and J lost 3 bases, with 15 bases between them. This CDR3 is built from 16 residues. Germline CDR1 reads LNHDA; CDR2 reads SQIVND (reference sequence).

The rearrangement links TRBV5-1 to TRBJ1-1; possibly TRBD1 for D (5 bases). The germline V gene has CDR1 SGHRS and CDR2 YFSETQ. With 0 bases removed from V and 1 base from J, the gap between germline ends came to 16 bases. The CDR3 contains 17 residues. The CDR3 is CASSLDPGGSWNTEAFF. In DNA form, the CDR3 reads TGCGCCAGCAGCTTGGACCCCGGGGGGTCGTGGAACACTGAAGCTTTCTTT.

The rearrangement links TRBV7-2 to TRBJ2-1; TRBD2 matches 8 bases. The CDR3 loop spans 12 amino acids. Trimming cost V 6 bases and J 10 bases; bases outside gene matches: 5. From germline, CDR1 is SGHTA and CDR2 FQGNSA. CDR3 nucleotide sequence: TGTGCCAGCAGGTTCTTAGCGGGGGAGCAGTTCTTC. It translates to CASRFLAGEQFF.

The CDR3 region is CASSIKRESEQFF. The CDR3 DNA reads TGTGCCAGCAGCATTAAACGGGAGTCTGAGCAGTTCTTC. The rearrangement uses TRBV6-1 and TRBJ2-1; D perhaps matches TRBD2 (6 bases). The V end lost 6 bases, the J end lost 9 bases, and 15 bases lay between the germline ends. CDR1 MNHNS and CDR2 SASEGT come from the germline V gene. The CDR3 totals 13 residues.

The chain uses TRBV4-1 and TRBJ2-7; 11 bases match TRBD1. The V gene's germline CDR1 is MGHRA and CDR2 YSYEKL. This CDR3 is 15 amino acids long. V shed 4 bases and J 3 bases; nucleotides not matched to a gene: 5. The CDR3 coding sequence is TGCGCCAGCAGCCCACGGGACAGGGGGTTCTACGAGCAGTACTTC. It encodes CASSPRDRGFYEQYF.

The chain has TRBV7-6 and TRBJ2-7, with TRBD1 identical over 7 bases. The CDR3 loop spans 15 amino acids. With V trimmed by 5 bases and J by 6 bases, 13 bases remained unmatched. Germline lookup yields CDR1 SGHVS and CDR2 FNYEAQ. The CDR3 spells CASSPRQGSLSEQYF. The CDR3 DNA sequence: TGTGCCAGCAGCCCTCGACAGGGTTCGCTCTCCGAGCAGTACTTC. Variable domain in full (rest from reference TRBV7-6 and TRBJ2-7): GAGVSQSPRYKVTKRGQDVALRCDPISGHVSLYWYRQALGQGPEFLTYFNYEAQQDKSGLPNDRFSAERPEGSISTLTIQRTEQRDSAMYRCASSPRQGSLSEQYFGPGTRLTVT.

The V and J genes are TRBV9 and TRBJ2-7; a possible D gene is TRBD2 (6 bases). From germline, CDR1 is SGDLS and CDR2 YYNGEE. The ends were cut back, 3 bases at V and 6 bases at J, with 16 bases in the middle. The CDR3 has 14 amino acids. This CDR3 is CASSAGLTFAEQYF. CDR3 bases: TGTGCCAGCAGCGCGGGACTTACATTCGCCGAGCAGTACTTC.

V usage is TRBV5-1 and J usage is TRBJ2-3, with TRBD1 as a possible D gene (5 bases). CDR1 is SGHRS and CDR2 is YFSETQ in the germline V gene. The CDR3 totals 13 residues. The germline V and J ends were trimmed by 7 bases and 1 base, with 10 bases remaining between them. The CDR3 region has the DNA TGCGCCAGCGGAGCGACAGGCACAGATACGCAGTATTTT. This sequence encodes CASGATGTDTQYF.

J is TRBJ2-3 and V is TRBV15, with no clear D. CDR1 is LNHNV, CDR2 YYDKDF, per germline (reference sequence). The CDR3 has 10 residues. V was clipped by 9 bases and J by 6 bases, with 7 bases between them. The CDR3 region is CATGRDTQYF. CDR3 DNA: TGTGCCACTGGCAGGGATACGCAGTATTTT. Using reference TRBV15 and TRBJ2-3 for the parts outside the CDR3, the full variable domain is DAMVIQNPRYQVTQFGKPVTLSCSQTLNHNVMYWYQQKSSQAPKLLFHYYDKDFNNEADTPDNFQSRRPNTSFCFLDIRSPGLGDTAMYLCATGRDTQYFGPGTRLTVL.

The genes are TRBV6-1 and TRBJ2-2; D remains unclear. The CDR3 has 15 amino acids. The germline V gene encodes CDR1 MNHNS and CDR2 SASEGT. With 7 bases removed from V and 3 bases from J, the gap between germline ends came to 15 bases. The CDR3 bases are TGTGCCAGCACCCCGAAAGGAAGGGACACCGGGGAGCTGTTTTTT. Its translation is CASTPKGRDTGELFF.

This clone was seen a single time. The chain is built from TRBV25-1 and TRBJ1-1; D remains unclear. The germline V and J ends were trimmed by 4 bases and 3 bases, with 3 bases remaining between them. Looked up from germline, CDR1 is MGHDK and CDR2 is SYGVNS. There are 11 residues in the CDR3. The CDR3 DNA follows: TGTGCCAGCAGTGTCTACACTGAAGCTTTCTTT. Protein product: CASSVYTEAFF.